This TCR beta chain was found in a study of blood T cell repertoires in COVID-19. Study-wide background: The United States, Italy and Spain supplied acute and convalescent COVID-19 samples. Sample material is recorded as cDNA or gDNA derived from T cells, B-cell-depleted T cells, or PBMCs.

Here immunoSEQ multiplex PCR was the method, and the copy in TCRdb shows in-frame clones only, minus some. The table has 63,000 or so clones, around four fifths seen once; the top ten hold about 41%. Germline CDR1 and CDR2: LGHDT and YNNKEL (reference sequence). V was shortened by 4 bases and J by 8 bases, with 15 bases between the two germline ends. There are 15 residues in the CDR3. The sample was peripheral blood. The rearrangement links TRBV3-1 (or the pseudogene TRBV3-2) to TRBJ1-6; D remains unclear. This clonotype originated in a human donor in a cohort sampled during active COVID-19. The CDR3 reads CASSPTSRWDSPLHF. CDR3 in DNA: TGTGCCAGCAGCCCCACCTCCAGGTGGGATTCACCCCTCCACTTT.